This record looks at one T cell receptor (beta chain) sequence and its context. Antigen: not known. This was a survey-level run. Only in-frame clones appear in the TCRdb table, and some are missing; sequencing was by immunoSEQ multiplex PCR. The sample records about 95,000 clones, around 72% being singletons. The sample originates from a study of fetal regulatory T cell absence and autoimmunity. Findings and caveats of the study: Broadly similar TRB gene family usage was seen in pancreas and cord blood.

The CDR3 is made up of 17 amino acids. Per germline, CDR1 SGDLS and CDR2 YYNGEE. Deletions cut 4 bases from V and 0 bases from J, with 14 bases between. The sample was pancreas tissue. This chain uses TRBV9 with TRBJ2-6; a possible D gene is TRBD2 (5 bases). The TCR was taken from a male donor with IPEX syndrome. For the CDR3, the DNA is TGTGCCAGCAGCCCACCTAGCTGGGTCTCTGGGGCCAACGTCCTGACTTTC. Translating gives CASSPPSWVSGANVLTF.